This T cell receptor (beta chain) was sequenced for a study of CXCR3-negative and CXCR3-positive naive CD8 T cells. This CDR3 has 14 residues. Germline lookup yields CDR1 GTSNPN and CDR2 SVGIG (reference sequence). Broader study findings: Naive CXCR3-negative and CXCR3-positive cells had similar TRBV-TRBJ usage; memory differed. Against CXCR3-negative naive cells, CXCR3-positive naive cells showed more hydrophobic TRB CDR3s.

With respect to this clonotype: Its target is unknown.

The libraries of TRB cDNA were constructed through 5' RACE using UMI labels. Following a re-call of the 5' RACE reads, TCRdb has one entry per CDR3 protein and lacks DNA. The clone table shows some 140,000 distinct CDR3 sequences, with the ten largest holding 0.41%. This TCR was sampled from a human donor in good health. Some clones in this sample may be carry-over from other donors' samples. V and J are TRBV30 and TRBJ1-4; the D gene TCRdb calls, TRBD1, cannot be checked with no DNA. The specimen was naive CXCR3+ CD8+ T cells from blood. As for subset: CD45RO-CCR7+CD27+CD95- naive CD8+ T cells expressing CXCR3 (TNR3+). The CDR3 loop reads CAWSVRQREEKLFF.